The rows below give T cell receptor beta chains drawn from one sample of a study of T cell responses to AZD1222 COVID-19 vaccine. TCRdb keeps only in-frame clones here, not all; method: immunoSEQ multiplex PCR. The sample has some 130,000 clones, roughly 87% seen once; the top ten hold approximately 2.6%. The material was peripheral blood, obtained 28 days after the second AZD1222 dose. These receptors came from an adult who received the AZD1222 COVID-19 vaccine. Both conserved end residues are part of each CDR3. Fields, in order: clone size, J gene, D gene, V gene, CDR3 protein, CDR3 DNA. D genes are given only for firm matches. Clone size is shown for a subset of rows, as once, few, many or a class of expanded clone.

. TRBJ1-6 . TRBV5-1 CASSFGSGASSSPLHF .
. TRBJ1-6 TRBD1 TRBV6-5 CASSRGRGMSPLHF TGTGCCAGCAGTCGAGGCAGGGGGATGTCACCCCTCCACTTT
. TRBJ1-1 . TRBV6-1 CASSENRAVPEAFF TGTGCCAGCAGTGAAAACAGAGCGGTACCTGAAGCTTTCTTT
. TRBJ1-1 . TRBV5-4 CASSLDAEAFF TGTGCCAGCAGCTTGGATGCTGAAGCTTTCTTT
once TRBJ1-2 . TRBV2 CASRDHYSAVYGYTF TGTGCCAGCAGAGACCACTACTCCGCCGTTTATGGCTACACCTTC
. TRBJ2-7 . TRBV6-5 CASRLAGAYEWYF TGTGCCAGCAGGTTGGCAGGGGCGTACGAATGGTACTTC
few TRBJ2-2 . TRBV5-1 CASSFDAGTRGGELFF TGCGCCAGCAGCTTCGATGCCGGGACCCGCGGCGGGGAGCTGTTTTTT
few TRBJ1-5 TRBD1 TRBV19 CASERAQGAGQPQHF TGTGCCAGTGAGCGAGCCCAGGGGGCAGGCCAGCCCCAGCATTTT
. TRBJ1-4 . TRBV4-2 CASSHSHATNEKLFF TGTGCCAGCAGCCATTCGCATGCAACTAATGAAAAACTGTTTTTT
. TRBJ2-1 TRBD2 TRBV24-1 CATSAVLAGGFNEQFF TGTGCCACCAGTGCCGTACTAGCGGGGGGGTTCAATGAGCAGTTCTTC
. TRBJ2-2 . TRBV6-2/TRBV6-3 CASSYENTGELFF TGTGCCAGCAGTTACGAGAACACCGGGGAGCTGTTTTTT
once TRBJ2-1 . TRBV25-1 CASSEVGGSSYNEQFF TGTGCCAGCAGTGAGGTTGGGGGGAGCTCCTACAATGAGCAGTTCTTC
. TRBJ2-3 TRBD2 TRBV7-9 CASSLAGGSGGPRADTQYF TGTGCCAGCAGCTTAGCGGGCGGTAGCGGGGGTCCACGGGCAGATACGCAGTATTTT
. TRBJ2-7 . TRBV18 CASSPPGVGYEQYF TGTGCCAGCTCACCCCCAGGGGTTGGCTACGAGCAGTACTTC
. TRBJ1-2 . TRBV11-2 CASSRTGRYGYTF TGTGCCAGCAGCCGCACAGGTCGCTATGGCTACACCTTC
. TRBJ1-5 TRBD1 TRBV10-2 CASSIQGGKSDNQPQHF TGCGCCAGCAGTATCCAGGGGGGGAAAAGCGACAATCAGCCCCAGCATTTT
. TRBJ1-3 TRBD1 TRBV3-1/TRBV3-2 CASSLQGARGNTIYF TGTGCCAGCAGCCTCCAGGGGGCTCGGGGAAACACCATATATTTT
. TRBJ2-1 . TRBV9 CASSVVSVSYNEQFF TGTGCCAGCAGCGTAGTGTCCGTCTCCTACAATGAGCAGTTCTTC
. TRBJ1-1 . TRBV19 CASGGTQNTEAFF TGTGCCTCTGGGGGAACGCAAAACACTGAAGCTTTCTTT
once TRBJ1-5 . TRBV10-1 CASNSGRRHSNQPQHF TGCGCCAGCAACTCTGGGAGGAGACATAGCAATCAGCCCCAGCATTTT
. TRBJ2-7 . TRBV10-3 CAISEGVAGQTYEQYF TGTGCCATCAGTGAGGGGGTCGCGGGACAGACCTACGAGCAGTACTTC
. TRBJ2-7 . TRBV12-3/TRBV12-4 CASSLSYKYEQYF TGTGCCAGCAGTCTAAGCTACAAATACGAGCAGTACTTC
. TRBJ1-1 . TRBV3-1/TRBV3-2 CASSQTRGTEAFF TGTGCCAGCAGCCAGACCAGGGGTACTGAAGCTTTCTTT
once TRBJ2-1 . TRBV19 CASSMGPRKFF TGTGCCAGTAGTATGGGACCCAGAAAGTTCTTC